The 9 T cell receptor beta chains below all came from one sample that was sequenced in a study of cytomegalovirus exposure and HLA in healthy donors. Method: immunoSEQ multiplex PCR; TCRdb's copy keeps in-frame clones and lacks some. The repertoire has about 71,000 clones, 90% to 95% of them found once; the top ten carry more than 1.2%. The sample taken for sequencing was PBMCs. The receptor set was obtained from a man younger than 35 in good health and CMV-seropositive.

The chain recombines TRBV7-9 with TRBJ2-7, with D possibly being TRBD1 (7 bases). The ends were cut back, 3 bases at V and 3 bases at J, with 12 bases in the middle. The germline V gene encodes CDR1 SEHNR and CDR2 FQNEAQ (reference sequence). The length of the CDR3 is 14 residues. CDR3 amino acids: CASSFGGTVYEQYF. The CDR3 DNA is TGTGCCAGCAGCTTTGGGGGGACAGTCTACGAGCAGTACTTC. Full variable domain (outside the CDR3, taken from reference TRBV7-9 and TRBJ2-7): DTGVSQNPRHKITKRGQNVTFRCDPISEHNRLYWYRQTLGQGPEFLTYFQNEAQLEKSRLLSDRFSAERPKGSFSTLEIQRTEQGDSAMYLCASSFGGTVYEQYFGPGTRLTVT.

V usage is TRBV9 and J usage is TRBJ2-1; 10 positions match TRBD2. The germline V gene encodes CDR1 SGDLS and CDR2 YYNGEE. The trim removed 1 base at V and 2 bases at J, leaving 3 bases unmatched. CDR3 length: 16 amino acids. The CDR3 sequence: CASSVLGLAAYNEQFF. CDR3 sequence (DNA): TGTGCCAGCAGCGTACTAGGACTAGCGGCCTACAATGAGCAGTTCTTC.

The chain employs TRBV28 and TRBJ2-2; 9 nucleotides match TRBD2. The CDR3 runs 15 residues. Per germline, CDR1 MDHEN and CDR2 SYDVKM. V was pared by 3 bases and J by 1 base, with 0 bases of the junction left unmatched. The CDR3 DNA reads as TGTGCCAGCAGTTTGACTAGCGGGAACACCGGGGAGCTGTTTTTT. Translation: CASSLTSGNTGELFF.

V is TRBV5-4 and J is TRBJ2-2, with 11 nucleotides matching TRBD2. CDR3 length: 19 residues. Germline loops: CDR1 SGHNT, CDR2 YYREEE (reference sequence). V gave up 3 bases and J gave up 0 bases; unmatched junction bases: 10. The CDR3, as DNA: TGTGCCAGCAGCTCAGGGACTAGCGGAAGTGCGACGAACACCGGGGAGCTGTTTTTT. Translating gives CASSSGTSGSATNTGELFF.

The chain carries TRBV29-1 and TRBJ2-1; 9 positions agree with TRBD2. Germline V lookup: CDR1 SQVTM, CDR2 ANQGSEA. The CDR3 has 17 residues. With 1 base clipped from V and 0 bases from J, the junction kept 7 bases outside the gene matches. The CDR3 reads CSVEVGTSRSSYNEQFF. CDR3 bases: TGCAGCGTTGAAGTCGGGACTAGCCGGAGCTCCTACAATGAGCAGTTCTTC.

The J gene is TRBJ1-5, the V gene TRBV28; D ambiguous. Trimming pared 3 bases from V and 3 bases from J, leaving 9 bases between. The CDR3 contains 14 residues. CDR1 MDHEN and CDR2 SYDVKM come from the germline V gene. CDR3 sequence: CASSFESYNQPQHF. The CDR3 coding sequence is TGTGCCAGCAGTTTTGAGTCGTACAATCAGCCCCAGCATTTT. The full variable domain, with the rest looked up from reference TRBV28 and TRBJ1-5, is DVKVTQSSRYLVKRTGEKVFLECVQDMDHENMFWYRQDPGLGLRLIYFSYDVKMKEKGDIPEGYSVSREKKERFSLILESASTNQTSMYLCASSFESYNQPQHFGDGTRLSIL.

The rearrangement uses TRBV27 and TRBJ1-5, with unresolved D. CDR1 is MNHEY, CDR2 SMNVEV, per germline (reference sequence). Trimming took 2 bases from V and 13 from J, leaving 30 bases between them. The CDR3 spans 18 residues. CDR3 region: CASSLTGGGGLSFTGQHF. Here the CDR3 DNA reads TGTGCCAGCAGTTTAACGGGTGGAGGTGGATTAAGTTTCACGGGGCAGCATTTT.

The J gene is TRBJ2-7, the V gene TRBV7-3; 8 bases match TRBD1. This CDR3 contains 14 residues. Germline V gives CDR1 SGHTA, CDR2 FQGTGA. V dropped 6 bases and J dropped 10; count of bases not matched to a gene: 14. The CDR3 bases are TGTGCCAGCAGTATCACAGGGGGTGGGGGCGTACAGTACTTC. Protein: CASSITGGGGVQYF. The variable domain in full, completed from reference TRBV7-3 and TRBJ2-7, reads GAGVSQTPSNKVTEKGKYVELRCDPISGHTALYWYRQSLGQGPEFLIYFQGTGAADDSGLPNDRFFAVRPEGSVSTLKIQRTERGDSAVYLCASSITGGGGVQYFGPGTRLTVT.

By frequency in the sample, this clone is medium-sized. This rearrangement joins TRBV6-4 to TRBJ2-1, with 10 bases that match TRBD1. This CDR3 spans 15 amino acids. Germline V gives CDR1 MRHNA, CDR2 SNTAGT. After removal of 2 bases from V and 6 bases from J, the junction contained 4 bases not matched to a gene. CDR3 bases: TGTGCCAGCAGTGACGAGACAGGGGGCTTCAATGAGCAGTTCTTC. This translates into CASSDETGGFNEQFF.